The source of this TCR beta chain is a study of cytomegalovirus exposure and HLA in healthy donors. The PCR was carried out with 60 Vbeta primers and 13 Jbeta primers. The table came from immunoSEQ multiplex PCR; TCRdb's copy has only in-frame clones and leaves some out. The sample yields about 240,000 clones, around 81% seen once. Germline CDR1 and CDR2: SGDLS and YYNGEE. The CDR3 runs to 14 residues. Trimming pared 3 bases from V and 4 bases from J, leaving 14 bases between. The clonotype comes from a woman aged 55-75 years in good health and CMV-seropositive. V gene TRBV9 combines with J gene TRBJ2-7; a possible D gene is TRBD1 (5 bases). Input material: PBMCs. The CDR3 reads CASSDNRNKYEQYF. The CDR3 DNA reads TGTGCCAGCAGCGATAACAGGAATAAGTACGAGCAGTACTTC.